This TCR beta chain comes out of a study of neurological immune-mediated disorders. General study results and limits: Expansion of TCR clones was greatest in HTLV-1-associated myelopathy and smallest in multiple sclerosis, where it fell below that of healthy controls.

Where libraries were unsorted, they were derived from 2 million PBMCs stored at -80 degrees C. CDR1 SGHAT and CDR2 FQNNGV come from the germline V gene. This CDR3 contains 15 residues. The germline V and J ends were trimmed by 4 bases and 4 bases, with 16 bases remaining between them. This clonotype has at least ten counts. Its specificity is unknown. With 10-nucleotide random UMIs, 5'RACE was used to make the cDNA. TCRdb ran MiXCR on the 5' RACE reads and lists one entry per CDR3 protein. The data contain tens of thousands of distinct CDR3 sequences, around 4% of them singletons. Sequencing input: PBMCs. This clonotype originated in a man in his thirties or forties with multiple sclerosis. This chain connects TRBV11-2 to TRBJ1-1; tentatively, D is TRBD1 (6 bases). CDR3 region: CASSWNAGEGTEAFF. CDR3 nucleotides: TGTGCCAGCAGCTGGAACGCAGGGGAAGGCACTGAAGCTTTCTTT.